Sequencing of this TCR beta chain was carried out in a study of T cell responses to AZD1222 COVID-19 vaccine. The ends lost 5 bases at V and 0 bases at J; junction bases unmatched: 4. The CDR3 runs 15 residues. Germline assignment: CDR1 SGHTA and CDR2 FQGNSA. TCRdb keeps only in-frame clones here, not all; method: immunoSEQ multiplex PCR. The sample yields about 72,000 clones, approximately 90% seen once. The chain joins TRBV7-2 to TRBJ1-1, with 9 bases aligning to TRBD1. The sequencing used peripheral blood, collected 28 days after the second AZD1222 dose. This clonotype was obtained from an adult who received the AZD1222 COVID-19 vaccine. CDR3 nucleotides: TGTGCCAGCAGCGCCCGGACAGGGGTGAACACTGAAGCTTTCTTT. It codes for CASSARTGVNTEAFF.